This TCR beta chain appears in the sequencing data of a study of blood T cells in healthy people across ages. Study-level points and caveats: Getting older went along with TCR beta diversity per million T cells dropping roughly linearly.

About this clonotype itself: Its antigen is still unknown.

Trimming left V 4 bases short and J 2 bases short, with 10 bases between. Germline V gene data show CDR1 as SGHDN and CDR2 as FVKESK. The CDR3 covers 14 residues. Then a second PCR, running roughly 6 to 12 cycles, was carried out with a sample-barcoded 5' primer and a J-beta primer mix. Every cDNA molecule bore a tag from a template-switch adaptor containing 12 random nucleotides. TCRdb called the 5' RACE reads again in MiXCR, with one record for every CDR3 protein. The data hold around 900,000 distinct CDR3 sequences, with 45% to 60% observed a single time. The clonotype comes from a woman aged 60 to 75 in good health. V usage is TRBV14 and J usage is TRBJ2-3, with unresolved D. Sequencing was carried out using blood. CDR3 region: CASSRLGNTDTQYF. In DNA form, the CDR3 reads TGTGCCAGCAGCCGTCTGGGGAACACAGATACGCAGTATTTT.